This T cell receptor (beta chain) was observed in a study of blood T cell repertoires in COVID-19. Looking at the study overall: The analysed material was cDNA or gDNA that came from T cells, B-cell-depleted T cells, or PBMCs.

Assay used: immunoSEQ multiplex PCR; TCRdb lists only in-frame clones, some missing. Of about 330,000 clones detected, about 92% appear once; the ten largest clones hold 18%. After removal of 10 bases from V and 15 bases from J, the junction contained 12 bases not matched to a gene. CDR1 is LNHDA and CDR2 is SQIVND in the germline V gene (reference sequence). The CDR3 consists of 12 residues. This clonotype originated in a woman younger than 45 who had recovered from COVID-19. Sequencing input: PBMCs or T cells enriched from blood (not recorded which). The rearrangement joins TRBV19 to TRBJ2-1, with TRBD2 matching 10 bases. The DNA for the CDR3 is TGTGCCACCCGAACCCTAGCGGGAGTTTGGTTCTTC. Its protein product is CATRTLAGVWFF. Drawing the rest from reference TRBV19 and TRBJ2-1, the complete variable domain is DGGITQSPKYLFRKEGQNVTLSCEQNLNHDAMYWYRQDPGQGLRLIYYSQIVNDFQKGDIAEGYSVSREKKESFPLTVTSAQKNPTAFYLCATRTLAGVWFFGPGTRLTVL.